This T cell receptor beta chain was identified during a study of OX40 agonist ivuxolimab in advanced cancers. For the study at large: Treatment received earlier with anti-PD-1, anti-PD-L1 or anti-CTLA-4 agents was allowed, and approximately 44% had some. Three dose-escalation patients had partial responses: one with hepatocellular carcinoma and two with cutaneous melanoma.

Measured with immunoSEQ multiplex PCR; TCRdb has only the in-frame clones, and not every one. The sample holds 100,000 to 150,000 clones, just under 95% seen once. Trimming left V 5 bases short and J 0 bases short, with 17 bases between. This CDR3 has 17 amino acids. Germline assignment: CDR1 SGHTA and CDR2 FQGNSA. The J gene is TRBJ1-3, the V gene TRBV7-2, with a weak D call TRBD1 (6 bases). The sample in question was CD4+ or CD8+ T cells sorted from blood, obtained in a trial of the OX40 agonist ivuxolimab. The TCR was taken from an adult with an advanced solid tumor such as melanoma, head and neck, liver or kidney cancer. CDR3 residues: CASSLWTAPGSGNTIYF. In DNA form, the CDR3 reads TGTGCCAGCAGCCTCTGGACAGCTCCAGGCTCTGGAAACACCATATATTTT.